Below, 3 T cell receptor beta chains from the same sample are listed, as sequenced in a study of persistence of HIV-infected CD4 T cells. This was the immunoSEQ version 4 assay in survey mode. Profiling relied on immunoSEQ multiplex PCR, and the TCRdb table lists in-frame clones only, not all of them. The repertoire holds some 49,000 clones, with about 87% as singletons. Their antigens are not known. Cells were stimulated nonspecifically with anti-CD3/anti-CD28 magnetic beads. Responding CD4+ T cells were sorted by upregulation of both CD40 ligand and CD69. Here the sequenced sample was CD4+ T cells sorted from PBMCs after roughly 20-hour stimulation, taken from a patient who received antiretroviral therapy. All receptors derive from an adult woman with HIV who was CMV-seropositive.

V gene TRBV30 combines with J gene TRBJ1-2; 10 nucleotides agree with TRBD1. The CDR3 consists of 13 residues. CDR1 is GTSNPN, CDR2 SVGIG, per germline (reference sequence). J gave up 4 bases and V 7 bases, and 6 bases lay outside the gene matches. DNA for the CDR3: TGTGCCTTTAGCTGGGACAGGGGCTATGGCTACACCTTC. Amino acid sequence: CAFSWDRGYGYTF.

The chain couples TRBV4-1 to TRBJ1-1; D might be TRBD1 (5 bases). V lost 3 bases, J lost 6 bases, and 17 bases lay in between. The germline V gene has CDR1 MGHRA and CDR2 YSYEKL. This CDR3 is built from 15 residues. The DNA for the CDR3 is TGCGCCAGCAGCCAGGTATCTTCCGCGGGGGCTGAAGCTTTCTTT. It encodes CASSQVSSAGAEAFF.

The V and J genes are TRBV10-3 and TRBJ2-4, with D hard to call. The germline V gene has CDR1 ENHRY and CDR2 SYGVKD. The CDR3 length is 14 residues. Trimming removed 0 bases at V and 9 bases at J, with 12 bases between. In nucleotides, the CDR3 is TGTGCCATCAGTGAGTCAGGACCCTCGGGCATTCAGTACTTC. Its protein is CAISESGPSGIQYF.